A few counts support the clone carrying this T cell receptor (beta chain). Its cognate antigen is unknown. This sample is drawn from a study of T cell repertoires in cytomegalovirus infection. Looking at the study overall: Based on public TCR beta signatures, there were indications of CMV infection and of a matching HLA type.

The V gene's germline CDR1 is SGHDN and CDR2 FVKESK. The V and J ends lost 3 bases and 3 bases respectively, with 14 bases between them. This CDR3 comprises 15 residues. Study outcomes and limitations: Dominating the ex vivo response were HLA-C-restricted CMV-specific TCR beta clonotypes.

One entry per CDR3 protein results from TCRdb running MiXCR on the reads. The table includes 150,000 to 200,000 distinct CDR3 sequences, approximately 15% detected once. The receptor's source is a human donor in good health (CMV status not recorded). Some clones in this sample may be carry-over from other donors' samples. The chain joins TRBV14 to TRBJ1-1; D not resolved. Sequencing was performed on PBMCs. The CDR3 nucleotides read TGTGCCAGCAGCCAGGACGGACCGGTGGACACTGAAGCTTTCTTT. Translating gives CASSQDGPVDTEAFF.